The 6 T cell receptor beta chains given below trace back to one sample, sequenced in a study of regulatory T cells in long-lasting Graves disease. Time point in this sample: newly diagnosed GD, antithyroid drugs for less than 3 months. Researchers made the TCR library from RNA that was extracted from PBMCs. Investigators prepared the TCR beta libraries by applying iRepertoire HTBI primers and Arm-PCR of CDR3 regions. TCRdb ran MiXCR on the multiplex PCR reads and lists one entry per CDR3 protein. The sample gives about 420,000 distinct CDR3 sequences, around 15% of which show up once; under 30% is in the top ten. The same sample was also studied in work on T cells in Graves' hyperthyroidism and ophthalmopathy.

Sequenced here: peripheral blood mononuclear cells (PBMCs), sampled at new diagnosis, from a patient treated with antithyroid drugs. These TCRs come from a young woman with Graves disease.

In this sample, this clonotype turned up many times. This chain joins TRBV2 and TRBJ2-7; D remains unclear. Germline V gene lookup returns CDR1 SNHLY and CDR2 FYNNEI. This CDR3 spans 14 amino acids. V lost 1 base and J lost 0, with 7 bases in between. CDR3 region: CASSEDLSSYEQYF. CDR3 in DNA: TGTGCCAGCAGTGAAGACTTGAGCTCCTACGAGCAGTACTTC.

The rearrangement links TRBV12-3 or TRBV12-4 to TRBJ2-1; 10 bases agree with TRBD2. Losses at the gene ends were 3 bases for V and 5 bases for J; bases not matched to a gene: 10. This CDR3 spans 17 amino acids. CDR3 nucleotides: TGTGCCAGCAGTTTGGGTGAGCTAGCGGGAGAAAACAATGAGCAGTTCTTC. It yields the protein CASSLGELAGENNEQFF.

This clonotype was counted between two and nine times. The genes are TRBV3-1 and TRBJ2-2; 9 positions match TRBD2. The CDR3 contains 14 residues. Germline V CDR1 and CDR2: LGHDT, YNNKEL (reference sequence). The J segment lost 2 bases and the V segment lost 7 bases, leaving 2 bases of the junction unmatched. In DNA, the CDR3 is TGTGCCAGCACCGGGACTAGCAACACCGGGGAGCTGTTTTTT. Its protein product is CASTGTSNTGELFF.

As DNA, the CDR3 is TGTGCCAGCAGCCAAGGCGACCGCGCGGGTGACACTGAAGCTTTCTTT. It specifies CASSQGDRAGDTEAFF. The rearrangement uses TRBV4-2 and TRBJ1-1; D not certain. CDR3 length equals 16 residues. CDR1 LGHNA and CDR2 YNFKEQ come from the germline V gene. V gave up 1 base and J gave up 3 bases, with 15 bases separating them.

This clonotype was seen at least ten times. The chain links TRBV7-2 to TRBJ2-5; the match to TRBD2 covers 14 bases. Unmatched junction bases numbered 6, after V lost 5 bases and J lost 4 bases. The germline gives CDR1 SGHTA, CDR2 FQGNSA. The CDR3 has 16 residues. This chain's CDR3 is CASSETSGRALETQYF. CDR3 nucleotide sequence: TGTGCCAGCAGCGAGACTAGCGGGAGGGCCCTAGAGACCCAGTACTTC.

This clonotype was found many times. CDR3 nucleotides: TGTGCCAGCAGTGACCAGCCTATCGCCGTATTCTACGAGCAGTACTTC. Translated: CASSDQPIAVFYEQYF. This chain links TRBV6-1 with TRBJ2-7; no reliable D call. V was clipped by 3 bases and J by 3 bases, with 18 bases between them. The germline CDR1 and CDR2 sequences are MNHNS and SASEGT. This CDR3 contains 16 residues.